This TCR beta chain came from a study of T cell clonotyping in hematopoietic cell transplantation. Points from the study as a whole: At the given depth, recipient repertoires were over 95% de novo clonotypes.

This clone has a handful of counts. Its target is unknown. The CDR3 loop spans 16 amino acids. J was trimmed by 6 bases and V by 5 bases; bases with no gene match: 14. CDR1 is SGHTA and CDR2 is FQGNSA in the germline V gene. Produced via immunoSEQ multiplex PCR; TCRdb's table is partial and in-frame only. The sample shows 5,000 to 5,500 clones, roughly 29% of them seen only once. Sequences were derived from peripheral blood mononuclear cells, sampled 180 days after allogeneic stem cell transplant. The V and J genes are TRBV7-2 and TRBJ1-2; TRBD1 aligns across 8 bases. This clonotype was obtained from a male patient in his 40s who had an allogeneic stem cell transplant from an unrelated donor, so the T cells may come from the graft donor. Some clones in this sample may be carry-over from other donors' samples. The DNA of the CDR3 is TGTGCCAGCAGCCCAACGACAGGGGTCATGGGCGATGGCTACACCTTC. This codes for CASSPTTGVMGDGYTF.